Listed below are T cell receptor beta chains from one sample, sequenced in a study of beta chain features in type 1 diabetes. Here immunoSEQ multiplex PCR was the method, and the copy in TCRdb shows in-frame clones only, minus some. The sample has around 500,000 clones; about an eighth are singletons. Sequencing was performed on naive CD4+ T cells from blood. These receptor sequences come from a woman younger than 30 in good health. Each CDR3 is given with its conserved first and last residue. A D gene is named only where the DNA matches it firmly. A row's size may be missing; if present it is once, few, many or a size class.

v_call: TRBV7-3; clone_size: .; j_call: TRBJ2-5; d_call: TRBD2; cdr3_nt: TGTGCCAGCAGCTCGACGACCAGCGGGAGCAGGGAGACCCAGTACTTC; cdr3_aa: CASSSTTSGSRETQYF
v_call: TRBV7-9; clone_size: .; j_call: TRBJ2-3; d_call: .; cdr3_nt: TGTGCCAGCAGCCCAGCTGGGGGAAGCACAGATACGCAGTATTTT; cdr3_aa: CASSPAGGSTDTQYF
v_call: TRBV27; clone_size: few; j_call: TRBJ1-2; d_call: .; cdr3_nt: TGTGCCAGCAGTCTCAGGGGCGGTGGCTACACCTTC; cdr3_aa: CASSLRGGGYTF
v_call: TRBV5-1; clone_size: few; j_call: TRBJ2-1; d_call: TRBD1; cdr3_nt: TGCGCCAGCAGCCTGACAGGGTCCAATGAGCAGTTCTTC; cdr3_aa: CASSLTGSNEQFF
v_call: TRBV5-1; clone_size: .; j_call: TRBJ2-5; d_call: .; cdr3_nt: TGCGCCAGCAGCTTGGCCGTTGCGGTAGAGACCCAGTACTTC; cdr3_aa: CASSLAVAVETQYF
v_call: TRBV5-1; clone_size: .; j_call: TRBJ1-1; d_call: .; cdr3_nt: TGCGCCAGCAGCCAGGCTATGAACACTGAAGCTTTCTTT; cdr3_aa: CASSQAMNTEAFF
v_call: TRBV7-2; clone_size: .; j_call: TRBJ2-7; d_call: .; cdr3_nt: TGTGCCAGCAGCCCGACTAGGGACCTCTACGAGCAGTACTTC; cdr3_aa: CASSPTRDLYEQYF
v_call: TRBV5-1; clone_size: .; j_call: TRBJ2-1; d_call: .; cdr3_nt: TGCGCCAGCAGAGTTAACCAATACAATGAGCAGTTCTTC; cdr3_aa: CASRVNQYNEQFF
v_call: TRBV9; clone_size: .; j_call: TRBJ2-3; d_call: TRBD2; cdr3_nt: TGTGCCAGCAGCGTACTAGCGGGAGTGGGGGATACGCAGTATTTT; cdr3_aa: CASSVLAGVGDTQYF
v_call: TRBV18; clone_size: .; j_call: TRBJ2-5; d_call: TRBD2; cdr3_nt: TGTGCCAGCTCACCCACTAGCGGGGGCCAAGAGACCCAGTACTTC; cdr3_aa: CASSPTSGGQETQYF
v_call: TRBV5-4; clone_size: .; j_call: TRBJ1-2; d_call: TRBD1; cdr3_nt: TGTGCCAGCAGCTCGCGTAGCAGGGGGTTCTATGGCTACACCTTC; cdr3_aa: CASSSRSRGFYGYTF
v_call: TRBV29-1; clone_size: few; j_call: TRBJ2-3; d_call: .; cdr3_nt: TGCAGCGTACAACAGGGTCGCACAGATACGCAGTATTTT; cdr3_aa: CSVQQGRTDTQYF
v_call: TRBV4-1; clone_size: .; j_call: TRBJ2-4; d_call: .; cdr3_nt: TGCGCCAGCAGCCAAGGGGTCATTCAGTACTTC; cdr3_aa: CASSQGVIQYF
v_call: TRBV21-1; clone_size: .; j_call: TRBJ2-7; d_call: .; cdr3_nt: TGTGCCAGCAGCGAAACGGGACGGAGCTACGAGCAGTACTTC; cdr3_aa: CASSETGRSYEQYF
v_call: TRBV19; clone_size: .; j_call: TRBJ2-2; d_call: .; cdr3_nt: TGTGCCAGTAGGATCATGGCATCACTCAGCGCCGGGGAGCTGTTTTTT; cdr3_aa: CASRIMASLSAGELFF
v_call: TRBV18; clone_size: few; j_call: TRBJ2-5; d_call: .; cdr3_nt: TGTGCCAGCTCACCAGAAGAGGTGACCCAGTACTTC; cdr3_aa: CASSPEEVTQYF
v_call: TRBV2; clone_size: few; j_call: TRBJ2-5; d_call: .; cdr3_nt: TGTGCCAGCAGTCGAGACGGTGCCACGCTTGAGACCCAGTACTTC; cdr3_aa: CASSRDGATLETQYF
v_call: TRBV2; clone_size: .; j_call: TRBJ2-2; d_call: .; cdr3_nt: TGTGCCAGCACGGGCCAGAGGAACACCGGGGAGCTGTTTTTT; cdr3_aa: CASTGQRNTGELFF
v_call: TRBV29-1; clone_size: few; j_call: TRBJ1-1; d_call: .; cdr3_nt: TGCAGCGGTCAAAGAGGGTCAGCAGGCGCTGAAGCTTTCTTT; cdr3_aa: CSGQRGSAGAEAFF
v_call: TRBV4-1; clone_size: .; j_call: TRBJ1-1; d_call: .; cdr3_nt: TGCGCCAGCAGCCAAGTCGGTCTCCCTGAAGCTTTCTTT; cdr3_aa: CASSQVGLPEAFF
v_call: TRBV29-1; clone_size: few; j_call: TRBJ1-1; d_call: .; cdr3_nt: TGCAGCGTTCGGGATCTTCGCACTGAAGCTTTCTTT; cdr3_aa: CSVRDLRTEAFF
v_call: TRBV9; clone_size: few; j_call: TRBJ2-4; d_call: .; cdr3_nt: TGTGCCAGCAGCGTAGGCGCGCAGAAAAACATTCAGTACTTC; cdr3_aa: CASSVGAQKNIQYF
v_call: TRBV29-1; clone_size: .; j_call: TRBJ1-1; d_call: .; cdr3_nt: TGCAGCGTTGTAGGGTGGGGCGCGACTGAAGCTTTCTTT; cdr3_aa: CSVVGWGATEAFF
v_call: TRBV14; clone_size: few; j_call: TRBJ2-1; d_call: .; cdr3_nt: TGTGCCAGCAGCGTCAGGGGCCTCGGCTCCTACAATGAGCAGTTCTTC; cdr3_aa: CASSVRGLGSYNEQFF
v_call: TRBV9; clone_size: .; j_call: TRBJ1-1; d_call: .; cdr3_nt: TGTGCCAGCAGCTCGTCGAAATCCCAGGGAATGAACACTGAAGCTTTCTTT; cdr3_aa: CASSSSKSQGMNTEAFF